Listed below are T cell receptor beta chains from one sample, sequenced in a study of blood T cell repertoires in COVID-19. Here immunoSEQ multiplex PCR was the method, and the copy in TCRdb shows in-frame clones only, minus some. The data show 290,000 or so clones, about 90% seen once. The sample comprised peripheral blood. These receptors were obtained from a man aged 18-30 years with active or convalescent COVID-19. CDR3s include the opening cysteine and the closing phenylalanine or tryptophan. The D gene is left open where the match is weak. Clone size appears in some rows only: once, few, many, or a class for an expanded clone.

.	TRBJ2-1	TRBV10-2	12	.	TGCGCCAGCCATGAACCAGGGGGGGAGCAGTTCTTC	CASHEPGGEQFF
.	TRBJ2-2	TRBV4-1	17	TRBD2	TGCGCCAGCAGCCAACCCCTAGCGGGGGTAATAACCGGGGAGCTGTTTTTT	CASSQPLAGVITGELFF
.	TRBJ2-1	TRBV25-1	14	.	TGTGCCAGCAGTGAATCCAGCGGATACAATGAGCAGTTCTTC	CASSESSGYNEQFF
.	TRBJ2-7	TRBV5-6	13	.	TGTGCCAGCAGCTTGACGCAGGCCTACGAGCAGTACTTC	CASSLTQAYEQYF
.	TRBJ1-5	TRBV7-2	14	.	TGTGCCAGCAGTCCAGTGAATAGCAATCAGCCCCAGCATTTT	CASSPVNSNQPQHF
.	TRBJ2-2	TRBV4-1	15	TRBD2	TGCGCCAGCAGCCTCGCGGGGGGGAACACCGGGGAGCTGTTTTTT	CASSLAGGNTGELFF
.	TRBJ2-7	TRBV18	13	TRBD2	TGTGCCAGCTCACCCGGGACTACCTACGAGCAGTACTTC	CASSPGTTYEQYF
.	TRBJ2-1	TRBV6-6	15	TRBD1	TGTGCCAGCAGTTACTTAGGGACAGGGAAGGATGAGCAGTTCTTC	CASSYLGTGKDEQFF
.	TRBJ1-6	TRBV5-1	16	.	TGCGCCAGCAGCTTCGAAACGCAGGGTGATAATTCACCCCTCCACTTT	CASSFETQGDNSPLHF
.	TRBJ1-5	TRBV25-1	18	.	TGTGCCAGCAGTGAGGGGGCAGGGCAGGGCCATAGCAATCAGCCCCAGCATTTT	CASSEGAGQGHSNQPQHF
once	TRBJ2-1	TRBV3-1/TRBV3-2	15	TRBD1	TGTGCCAGCAGCCAACACAGGGGGTCCTACAATGAGCAGTTCTTC	CASSQHRGSYNEQFF
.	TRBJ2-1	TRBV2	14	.	TGTGCCAGCAGTGCTTCGGGAAATTACAATGAGCAGTTCTTC	CASSASGNYNEQFF
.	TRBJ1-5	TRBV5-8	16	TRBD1	TGTGCCAGCACAAGAACCGGGACAGGCCGGAATCAGCCCCAGCATTTT	CASTRTGTGRNQPQHF
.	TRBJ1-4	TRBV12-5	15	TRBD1	TGTGCTAGTGGTCCCGGGACAGCAACTAATGAAAAACTGTTTTTT	CASGPGTATNEKLFF
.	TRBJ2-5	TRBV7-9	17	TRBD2	TGTGCCAGCAGCCCCCCCCCTGGGTCTAGCGGACAAGAGACCCAGTACTTC	CASSPPPGSSGQETQYF
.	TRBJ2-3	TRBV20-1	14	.	TGCAGTGCTAGTAACATTTACGGCACAGATACGCAGTATTTT	CSASNIYGTDTQYF
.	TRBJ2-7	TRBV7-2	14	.	TGTGCCAGCAGCTTAATGGCGGGGTCTCAAGAGCAGTACTTC	CASSLMAGSQEQYF
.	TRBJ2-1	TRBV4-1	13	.	TGCGCCAGCAGCCCCCCACGGTACAATGAGCAGTTCTTC	CASSPPRYNEQFF
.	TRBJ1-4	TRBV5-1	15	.	TGCGCCAGCAGCTTGGGCACGGCCGGGAGGGAAAAACTGTTTTTT	CASSLGTAGREKLFF
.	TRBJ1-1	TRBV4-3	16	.	TGCGCCAGCAGCCAATTAATTTCCCCCGGGGACACTGAAGCTTTCTTT	CASSQLISPGDTEAFF
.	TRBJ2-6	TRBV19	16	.	TGTGCCAGTAGTATGTCGACACCCTCTGGGGCCAACGTCCTGACTTTC	CASSMSTPSGANVLTF
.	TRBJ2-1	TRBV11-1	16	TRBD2	TGTGCCAGCAGCCTGACTAGCGGGAGTGGTTACAATGAGCAGTTCTTC	CASSLTSGSGYNEQFF
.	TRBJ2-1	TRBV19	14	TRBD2	TGTGCCAGTAAGACTAGCGGGACCTACAATGAGCAGTTCTTC	CASKTSGTYNEQFF
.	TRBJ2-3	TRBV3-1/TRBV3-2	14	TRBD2	TGTGCCAGCAGCCAAGTTTCGGGGGGGGATACGCAGTATTTT	CASSQVSGGDTQYF
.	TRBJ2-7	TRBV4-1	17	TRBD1	TGCGCCAGCAGCCAAGGACTCCTGCGACAGGGGGTAGACGAGCAGTACTTC	CASSQGLLRQGVDEQYF
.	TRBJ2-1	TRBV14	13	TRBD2	TGTGCCAGCAGTCCAGTGCGGGAGGGACGACAGTTCTTC	CASSPVREGRQFF
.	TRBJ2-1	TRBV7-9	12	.	TGTGCCAGCAGCAATCACGGGGATGAGCAGTTCTTC	CASSNHGDEQFF
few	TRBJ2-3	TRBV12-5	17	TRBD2	TGTGCTAGTGGTTTGAGCTCAAGCGGGGACGGCACAGATACGCAGTATTTT	CASGLSSSGDGTDTQYF
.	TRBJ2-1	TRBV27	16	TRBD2	TGTGCCAGCAGGGGGACTAGCGGGAGTGCCCACAATGAGCAGTTCTTC	CASRGTSGSAHNEQFF
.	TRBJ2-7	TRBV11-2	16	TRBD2	TGTGCCAGCAGCTTAGATTCGAGAGCGGGAGCCTACGAGCAGTACTTC	CASSLDSRAGAYEQYF
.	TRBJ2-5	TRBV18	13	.	TGTGCCAGCTCACCAGGCATCCAAGAGACCCAGTACTTC	CASSPGIQETQYF
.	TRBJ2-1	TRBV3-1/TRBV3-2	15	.	TGTGCCAGCAGCCCGAGGGCATTTTCGGGGAATGAGCAGTTCTTC	CASSPRAFSGNEQFF
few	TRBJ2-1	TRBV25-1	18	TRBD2	TGTGCCAGCAGTGAACTAAGAGCGGGGGTTAGCTCCTACAATGAGCAGTTCTTC	CASSELRAGVSSYNEQFF
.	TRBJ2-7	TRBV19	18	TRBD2	TGTGCCAGTAGTCCTGGGGCTAGCGGGACGACCCCAACCTACGAGCAGTACTTC	CASSPGASGTTPTYEQYF
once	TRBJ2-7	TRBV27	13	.	TGTGCCAGCAGTTTTTTCGTCGGCTACGAGCAGTACTTC	CASSFFVGYEQYF
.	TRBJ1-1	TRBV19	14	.	TGTGCCAGTAGTAATACCAGGTCGAACACTGAAGCTTTCTTT	CASSNTRSNTEAFF
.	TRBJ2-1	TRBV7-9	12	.	TGTGCCAGCCGATTGGAGGGACATGAGCAGTTCTTC	CASRLEGHEQFF
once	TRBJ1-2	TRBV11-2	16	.	TGTGCCAGCAGCTCCTTGGGCAGGGCAAGTAACTATGGCTACACCTTC	CASSSLGRASNYGYTF
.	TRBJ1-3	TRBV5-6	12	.	TGTGCCAGCAGCTCCAGGGTCAACACCATATATTTT	CASSSRVNTIYF
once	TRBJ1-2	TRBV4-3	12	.	TGCGCCAGCAGCCAAGCAGGTTATGGCTACACCTTC	CASSQAGYGYTF
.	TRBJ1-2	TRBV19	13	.	TGTGCCAGTAGCACCAGGCCAAACTATGGCTACACCTTC	CASSTRPNYGYTF
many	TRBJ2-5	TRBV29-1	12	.	TGCAGCGTTGGGCCGGAGATCGAGACCCAGTACTTC	CSVGPEIETQYF
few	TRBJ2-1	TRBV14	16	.	TGTGCCAGCAGCCAATCTTTAGGAGGACAGTACGCTGAGCAGTTCTTC	CASSQSLGGQYAEQFF
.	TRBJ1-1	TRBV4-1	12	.	TGCGCCAGCAGCCGCGGGGGGACTGAAGCTTTCTTT	CASSRGGTEAFF
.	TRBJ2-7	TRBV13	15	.	TGTGCCAGCAGCCCCAAAGGGGCAGTCATCTACGAGCAGTACTTC	CASSPKGAVIYEQYF
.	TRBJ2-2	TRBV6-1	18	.	TGTGCCAGCAGTGAAGTGGGCACAGGGTACGGCAACACCGGGGAGCTGTTTTTT	CASSEVGTGYGNTGELFF
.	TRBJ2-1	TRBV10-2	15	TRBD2	TGCGCCAGCAGTGGTAGCGGGGGGGTCAACAATGAGCAGTTCTTC	CASSGSGGVNNEQFF